The 2 T cell receptor beta chains given below trace back to one sample, sequenced in a study of T cell repertoires in cytomegalovirus infection. TCRdb recomputed calls from the reads with MiXCR, one row per CDR3 protein. This table has 150,000 to 200,000 distinct CDR3 sequences, approximately 18% appearing once. The specimen was CD8+ T cells from PBMCs. These receptors all come from a human donor in good health (CMV status not recorded). Some clones in this sample may be carry-over from other donors' samples.

This chain uses TRBV11-2 with TRBJ1-2; D remains unclear. V was shortened by 0 bases and J by 4 bases, with 9 bases between the two germline ends. Per germline, CDR1 SGHAT and CDR2 FQNNGV. There are 14 residues in the CDR3. CDR3 loop: CASSLDYDFYGYTF. DNA for the CDR3: TGTGCCAGCAGCTTAGATTACGATTTCTATGGCTACACCTTC.

The chain links TRBV11-3 to TRBJ2-2, with a possible D match to TRBD1 (6 bases). Germline values: CDR1 SGHNT, CDR2 YENEEA. Trimming left V 4 bases short and J 6 bases short, with 12 bases between. This CDR3 region has 14 residues. The CDR3 reads CASSSEGDPGELFF. The CDR3 coding sequence is TGTGCCAGCAGCTCCGAGGGGGACCCCGGGGAGCTGTTTTTT.